This T cell receptor beta chain was captured in a study of T cells in Graves' hyperthyroidism and ophthalmopathy. Findings and limits, study-wide: The blood repertoire included most of the expanded thyroid clonotypes above 0.001. Ophthalmopathy was identified by the model a median around 6.3 months ahead of onset.

This clonotype was picked up a small number of times. Its target is not known. TCR beta CDR3 sequences were amplified from RNA transcripts. TCR CDR3 regions were first amplified by RT-PCR with HTBI primers. TCRdb called the multiplex PCR reads again in MiXCR, with one record for every CDR3 protein. This sample has about 640,000 distinct CDR3 sequences, with 20% found just once. In the ophthalmopathy cohort, Clinical Activity Score was at least 3, NOSPECS grade at least 4, and duration under 3 months. The V gene's germline CDR1 is MNHEY and CDR2 SVGEGT. The CDR3 length is 14 residues. V was clipped by 0 bases and J by 2 bases, with 7 bases between them.

V gene TRBV6-2 or TRBV6-3 combines with J gene TRBJ2-5, with D perhaps matching TRBD1 (5 bases). This receptor was obtained from a man younger than 45 with Graves' ophthalmopathy. The sample was blood. The CDR3, as DNA: TGTGCCAGCAGTTACTCGACAGCGCAAGAGACCCAGTACTTC. Translating gives CASSYSTAQETQYF.